The 25 T cell receptor beta chains below were found in one sample sequenced in a study of T-cell memory formation after mild COVID-19. TCRdb recomputed calls from the 5' RACE reads with MiXCR, one row per CDR3 protein. The sample has 57,000 or so distinct CDR3 sequences, about a tenth seen once. Sequencing was done on a sample of PBMCs or a T cell subset sorted from them (not recorded which). These receptors were collected from a man between 18 and 29 years old who had mild COVID-19 (a few samples of this study predate the infection). Cell type and time point are not known.

This clonotype was detected many times. This chain links TRBV5-1 with TRBJ2-1; D is tentatively TRBD1 or TRBD2 (5 bases each). V was shortened by 4 bases and J by 7 bases, with 9 bases between the two germline ends. CDR1 and CDR2 (germline): SGHRS, YFSETQ. The CDR3 is 12 residues long. The CDR3: CASSGTTNEQFF. In DNA form, the CDR3 reads TGCGCCAGCAGCGGGACCACTAATGAGCAGTTCTTC.

This clonotype was seen more than once but under ten times. This chain links TRBV11-2 with TRBJ2-3, with 10 nucleotides matching TRBD1. From germline, CDR1 is SGHAT and CDR2 FQNNGV. The CDR3 has 15 residues. Losses at the gene ends were 3 bases for V and 5 bases for J; bases not matched to a gene: 5. The CDR3 is CASSLWTGGEDTQYF. The DNA of the CDR3 is TGTGCCAGCAGCTTGTGGACAGGGGGTGAAGATACGCAGTATTTT.

J is TRBJ2-7 and V is TRBV20-1; the match to TRBD2 covers 8 bases. Germline CDR1 DFQATT, CDR2 SNEGSKA (reference sequence). This CDR3 spans 16 amino acids. The V gene end was trimmed by 0 bases and the J gene end by 0 bases; junction bases not matched to a gene: 7. The CDR3 region is CSAREASGLPSYEQYF. CDR3 nucleotide sequence: TGCAGTGCTAGAGAGGCTAGCGGGCTCCCCTCCTACGAGCAGTACTTC.

The chain has TRBV7-9 and TRBJ1-2; D might be TRBD1 (5 bases). Trimming took 1 base from V and 6 from J, leaving 12 bases between them. Looked up from germline, CDR1 is SEHNR and CDR2 is FQNEAQ (reference sequence). The CDR3 extends over 14 amino acids. This CDR3 is CASSLDPRVHGYTF. Here the CDR3 DNA reads TGTGCCAGCAGCTTAGACCCCAGGGTTCATGGCTACACCTTC.

This clonotype was seen many times. J is TRBJ2-3 and V is TRBV5-1, with a tentative D call TRBD1 (6 bases). Per germline, CDR1 SGHRS and CDR2 YFSETQ. The CDR3 loop spans 14 amino acids. Between the trimmed V and J ends, which lost 4 bases and 0 bases, there was a span of 9 bases. CDR3 sequence reads: CASSTGQSTDTQYF. The CDR3 bases are TGCGCCAGCAGCACCGGACAGAGCACAGATACGCAGTATTTT. Variable domain in full (rest from reference TRBV5-1 and TRBJ2-3): KAGVTQTPRYLIKTRGQQVTLSCSPISGHRSVSWYQQTPGQGLQFLFEYFSETQRNKGNFPGRFSGRQFSNSRSEMNVSTLELGDSALYLCASSTGQSTDTQYFGPGTRLTVL.

This clonotype was seen more than once but under ten times. This chain joins TRBV7-7 and TRBJ2-5, with 9 nucleotides matching TRBD1. Germline loops: CDR1 SSHAT, CDR2 FNYEAQ (reference sequence). The V segment lost 1 base and the J segment 7 bases; nucleotides outside the gene matches: 4. CDR3 length: 14 residues. The CDR3: CASSLDSTGGTQYF. CDR3 in DNA: TGTGCCAGCAGCTTAGACTCGACAGGGGGGACCCAGTACTTC.

The sample holds a few counts of this clonotype. V is TRBV2 and J is TRBJ2-7; the D is unclear. Germline V gene lookup returns CDR1 SNHLY and CDR2 FYNNEI. V lost 4 bases, J lost 3 bases, and 10 bases lay in between. This CDR3 has 13 amino acids. In nucleotides, the CDR3 is TGTGCCAGCAGTGTCTTGCAGAACTACGAGCAGTACTTC. Translated: CASSVLQNYEQYF. Full variable domain (missing parts from reference TRBV2 and TRBJ2-7): EPEVTQTPSHQVTQMGQEVILRCVPISNHLYFYWYRQILGQKVEFLVSFYNNEISEKSEIFDDQFSVERPDGSNFTLKIRSTKLEDSAMYFCASSVLQNYEQYFGPGTRLTVT.

The chain uses TRBV5-4 and TRBJ2-3; maybe TRBD2 (6 bases). The length of the CDR3 is 14 residues. Trimming removed 5 bases from V and 3 bases from J, with 13 bases in between. Germline CDR1 is SGHNT and CDR2 is YYREEE (reference sequence). In DNA form, the CDR3 reads TGTGCCAGCAGGGAGGCGGGATCGACAGATACGCAGTATTTT. Translation: CASREAGSTDTQYF.

This clonotype was observed a handful of times. The rearrangement uses TRBV5-1 and TRBJ1-6; D is ambiguous. Germline CDR1 reads SGHRS; CDR2 reads YFSETQ. Trimming left V 0 bases short and J 1 base short, with 11 bases between. The CDR3 has 17 amino acids. The CDR3 sequence: CASSLVFERSYNSPLHF. Written as DNA, the CDR3 is TGCGCCAGCAGCTTGGTCTTCGAGCGGTCCTATAATTCACCCCTCCACTTT.

The table lists this clonotype with many counts. The genes are TRBV7-2 and TRBJ2-3, with no clear D. Germline assignment: CDR1 SGHTA and CDR2 FQGNSA. CDR3 length: 12 amino acids. The germline V and J ends were trimmed by 3 bases and 5 bases, with 6 bases remaining between them. This CDR3 reads CASSFLRDTQYF. Written as DNA, the CDR3 is TGTGCCAGCAGCTTCCTAAGAGATACGCAGTATTTT.

V gene TRBV5-1 combines with J gene TRBJ2-5, with TRBD1 as a possible D gene (5 bases). The CDR3 is made up of 15 amino acids. Germline V gene sequence: CDR1 SGHRS, CDR2 YFSETQ. V was trimmed by 0 bases and J by 1 base, leaving 10 bases between them. Written as DNA, the CDR3 is TGCGCCAGCAGCTTGGCAGTGACAGCCCAAGAGACCCAGTACTTC. Its translation is CASSLAVTAQETQYF. The entire variable domain, with the rest obtained from reference TRBV5-1 and TRBJ2-5, is as follows: KAGVTQTPRYLIKTRGQQVTLSCSPISGHRSVSWYQQTPGQGLQFLFEYFSETQRNKGNFPGRFSGRQFSNSRSEMNVSTLELGDSALYLCASSLAVTAQETQYFGPGTRLLVL.

Only a few counts were recorded for this clonotype. V is TRBV4-1 and J is TRBJ2-2; D is tentatively TRBD1 or TRBD2 (6 bases each). This CDR3 is 15 amino acids long. CDR1 and CDR2 (germline): MGHRA, YSYEKL. V was shortened by 1 base and J by 7 bases, with 13 bases between the two germline ends. CDR3 amino acids: CASSQGVGGGGELFF. In DNA, the CDR3 is TGCGCCAGCAGCCAAGGGGTAGGGGGAGGCGGGGAGCTGTTTTTT.

The rearrangement joins TRBV5-1 to TRBJ2-2, with D possibly matching TRBD1 (6 bases). The germline gives CDR1 SGHRS, CDR2 YFSETQ. This CDR3 spans 14 amino acids. The V end was cut by 0 bases, the J end by 4 bases, with 7 bases between. CDR3 bases: TGCGCCAGCAGCTTGGTACAGGGCACCGGGGAGCTGTTTTTT. It yields the protein CASSLVQGTGELFF. The whole variable domain, filled in from reference TRBV5-1 and TRBJ2-2, reads KAGVTQTPRYLIKTRGQQVTLSCSPISGHRSVSWYQQTPGQGLQFLFEYFSETQRNKGNFPGRFSGRQFSNSRSEMNVSTLELGDSALYLCASSLVQGTGELFFGEGSRLTVL.

The rearrangement joins TRBV5-1 to TRBJ2-3, with 8 bases matching TRBD2. CDR3 length: 16 amino acids. The V gene end was trimmed by 1 base and the J gene end by 3 bases; junction bases not matched to a gene: 7. Germline loops: CDR1 SGHRS, CDR2 YFSETQ. Here the CDR3 reads CASSLLSGGPTDTQYF. In DNA form, the CDR3 reads TGCGCCAGCAGCTTGCTGTCGGGGGGGCCGACAGATACGCAGTATTTT. Looking up the rest from reference TRBV5-1 and TRBJ2-3 gives the full variable domain: KAGVTQTPRYLIKTRGQQVTLSCSPISGHRSVSWYQQTPGQGLQFLFEYFSETQRNKGNFPGRFSGRQFSNSRSEMNVSTLELGDSALYLCASSLLSGGPTDTQYFGPGTRLTVL.

The sample holds a few counts of this clonotype. The chain is built from TRBV5-1 and TRBJ2-4; 8 positions match TRBD1. The CDR3 contains 14 residues. Germline CDR1 and CDR2: SGHRS and YFSETQ. Trimming took 4 bases from V and 6 from J; bases not matched to a gene: 6. The CDR3 loop reads CASSQGQGINIQYF. The DNA of the CDR3 is TGCGCCAGCAGCCAAGGACAGGGAATAAACATTCAGTACTTC.

This clonotype qualifies as medium-sized. DNA for the CDR3: TGTGCCACCGCGGGGAGAAACACAGATACGCAGTATTTT. As protein: CATAGRNTDTQYF. The chain has TRBV27 and TRBJ2-3; possible D gene TRBD2, 6 bases. Trimming stripped 10 bases from V and 2 bases from J, with 13 bases between. Germline V CDR1 and CDR2: MNHEY, SMNVEV (reference sequence). The CDR3 totals 13 residues.

This clonotype showed up just a few times. V gene TRBV4-2 combines with J gene TRBJ2-2; D remains ambiguous. CDR3 length: 14 amino acids. Germline CDR1 and CDR2: LGHNA and YNFKEQ. Deletions cut 0 bases from V and 0 bases from J, with 2 bases between. CDR3 bases: TGTGCCAGCAGCCAAGACACGAACACCGGGGAGCTGTTTTTT. Its translation is CASSQDTNTGELFF.

This rearrangement joins TRBV5-1 to TRBJ2-2; D could derive from TRBD1 or TRBD2 (5 bases each). Germline CDR1 and CDR2: SGHRS and YFSETQ. This CDR3 contains 15 residues. V was pared by 0 bases and J by 4 bases, with 10 bases between. The CDR3 here is CASSLAEGITGELFF. CDR3 sequence (DNA): TGCGCCAGCAGCTTGGCCGAGGGGATCACCGGGGAGCTGTTTTTT.

This clonotype was seen a handful of times. The rearrangement links TRBV6-1 to TRBJ2-3, with D unresolved. Germline CDR1 is MNHNS and CDR2 is SASEGT. Trimming cost V 6 bases and J 0 bases, with 10 bases left between them. This CDR3 comprises 14 residues. In nucleotides, the CDR3 is TGTGCCAGCAGCCATCAGGATAGCACAGATACGCAGTATTTT. As protein: CASSHQDSTDTQYF.

The chain employs TRBV6-5 and TRBJ2-7, with TRBD1 as a possible D gene (7 bases). Germline V gives CDR1 MNHEY, CDR2 SVGAGI. There are 14 residues in the CDR3. V was clipped by 7 bases and J by 2 bases, with 15 bases between them. The DNA for the CDR3 is TGTGCCAGCATACCCCAGGGGGGAGCCTACGAGCAGTACTTC. Translated: CASIPQGGAYEQYF.

The chain has TRBV5-1 and TRBJ2-2; D is unclear. CDR1 and CDR2 (germline): SGHRS, YFSETQ. Trimming took off 1 base at V and 2 bases at J, with 6 bases between the two ends. The CDR3 is made up of 14 amino acids. CDR3 DNA sequence: TGCGCCAGCAGCTTGCCATCCAACACCGGGGAGCTGTTTTTT. Translating gives CASSLPSNTGELFF.

V usage is TRBV7-9 and J usage is TRBJ2-3; D is undetermined. Trimming left V 5 bases short and J 4 bases short, with 16 bases between. The CDR3 is 15 amino acids. Germline CDR1 reads SEHNR; CDR2 reads FQNEAQ (reference sequence). In DNA form, the CDR3 reads TGTGCCAGCAGCCCCTCGGTGGGGATAGCAGATACGCAGTATTTT. Encoded protein: CASSPSVGIADTQYF.

This rearrangement joins TRBV5-1 to TRBJ2-2, with D unclear. V shed 6 bases and J shed 4 bases, with 13 bases lying between them. The CDR3 spans 14 residues. CDR1 and CDR2 (germline): SGHRS, YFSETQ. CDR3 loop: CASKVTGSTGELFF. The CDR3 DNA sequence: TGCGCCAGCAAGGTGACGGGCAGCACCGGGGAGCTGTTTTTT. The entire variable domain, with the rest obtained from reference TRBV5-1 and TRBJ2-2, is as follows: KAGVTQTPRYLIKTRGQQVTLSCSPISGHRSVSWYQQTPGQGLQFLFEYFSETQRNKGNFPGRFSGRQFSNSRSEMNVSTLELGDSALYLCASKVTGSTGELFFGEGSRLTVL.

This clonotype showed up many times. The chain couples TRBV7-2 to TRBJ2-5; D perhaps matches TRBD2 (7 bases). The ends were cut back, 4 bases at V and 1 base at J, with 10 bases in the middle. Germline V gene lookup returns CDR1 SGHTA and CDR2 FQGNSA. The CDR3 runs to 14 residues. The CDR3 is CASSSAGAQETQYF. In DNA form, the CDR3 reads TGTGCCAGCAGCTCCGCGGGGGCCCAAGAGACCCAGTACTTC.

This clonotype was detected many times. V and J are TRBV11-2 and TRBJ2-2, with D maybe TRBD2 (6 bases). Germline V gene sequence: CDR1 SGHAT, CDR2 FQNNGV. Trimming shortened V by 7 bases and J by 4 bases, and 19 bases separated the two germline ends. The CDR3 has 16 residues. The CDR3 DNA is TGTGCCAGCAAACCCGGTGGAGGGGCGGCCACCGGGGAGCTGTTTTTT. It translates to CASKPGGGAATGELFF.